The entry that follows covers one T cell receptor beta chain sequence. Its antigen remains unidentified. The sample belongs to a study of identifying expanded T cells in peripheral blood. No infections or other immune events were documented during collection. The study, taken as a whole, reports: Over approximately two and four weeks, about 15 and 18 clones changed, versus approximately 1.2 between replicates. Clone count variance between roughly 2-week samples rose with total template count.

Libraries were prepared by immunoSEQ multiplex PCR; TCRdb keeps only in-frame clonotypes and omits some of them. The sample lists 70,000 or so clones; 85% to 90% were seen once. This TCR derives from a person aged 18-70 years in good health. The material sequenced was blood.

The CDR3 spells CASSEYYTDTQYF. CDR3 coding DNA: TGTGCCAGCAGTGAGTACTACACAGATACGCAGTATTTT. This sequence joins TRBV6-1 and TRBJ2-3; D gene unclear. This CDR3 region has 13 residues. Germline V gene lookup returns CDR1 MNHNS and CDR2 SASEGT. Trimming took off 3 bases at V and 2 bases at J, with 6 bases between the two ends.